This entry lists 10 T cell receptor beta chains sequenced from one sample in a study of cytomegalovirus exposure and HLA in healthy donors. The PCR employed 60 Vbeta primers together with 13 Jbeta primers. Clones were sequenced by immunoSEQ multiplex PCR, and TCRdb holds only the in-frame ones, with some missing. The sample records roughly 120,000 clones, 80% being singletons. The source material was PBMCs. Source of these receptors: a female donor in good health and CMV-seropositive.

V and J are TRBV6-1 and TRBJ2-7; tentatively, D is TRBD2 (5 bases). V dropped 7 bases and J dropped 2 bases, with 18 bases sitting between them. The CDR3 runs 15 residues. Germline-derived CDR1 and CDR2 are MNHNS and SASEGT. The CDR3 reads CASTPEHAGAYEQYF. The CDR3 DNA follows: TGTGCCAGCACCCCGGAGCACGCCGGGGCCTACGAGCAGTACTTC.

The chain uses TRBV6-5 and TRBJ1-1, with a weak D call TRBD1 (6 bases). CDR1 and CDR2 (germline): MNHEY, SVGAGI. The CDR3 length is 14 residues. V gave up 7 bases and J gave up 4 bases, with 16 bases separating them. The CDR3 coding sequence is TGTGCCAGCAACTCAGGGGCTTCCCTCACTGAAGCTTTCTTT. It specifies CASNSGASLTEAFF.

The chain couples TRBV5-1 to TRBJ1-2, with D possibly matching TRBD1 (5 bases). The CDR3 spans 14 residues. Trimming left V 0 bases short and J 9 bases short, with 15 bases between. The germline V gene has CDR1 SGHRS and CDR2 YFSETQ. CDR3 DNA: TGCGCCAGCAGCTTGGGACAGCCTCACGGCAGCTACACCTTC. Amino acids: CASSLGQPHGSYTF.

The chain joins TRBV6-1 to TRBJ2-2; D is ambiguous. The CDR3 totals 12 residues. The germline CDR1 and CDR2 sequences are MNHNS and SASEGT. V was clipped by 5 bases and J by 6 bases, with 7 bases between them. The CDR3 protein is CASSYPPGELFF. CDR3 coding DNA: TGTGCCAGCAGTTATCCCCCCGGGGAGCTGTTTTTT.

This clone has only one observation. The V and J genes are TRBV7-3 and TRBJ1-1; maybe TRBD1 (6 bases). The CDR3 is 13 amino acids. Germline CDR1 reads SGHTA; CDR2 reads FQGTGA. V was shortened by 5 bases and J by 5 bases, with 12 bases between the two germline ends. CDR3 residues: CASSLDSRTEAFF. CDR3 DNA: TGTGCCAGCAGCCTGGACAGTAGGACTGAAGCTTTCTTT.

V usage is TRBV19 and J usage is TRBJ1-1; 8 nucleotides line up with TRBD1. Germline CDR1 and CDR2: LNHDA and SQIVND (reference sequence). CDR3 size: 15 residues. Unmatched junction bases numbered 6, after V lost 6 bases and J lost 0 bases. The CDR3 DNA reads TGTGCCAGTAGAGCGAGACAGGGGATGAACACTGAAGCTTTCTTT. Translated: CASRARQGMNTEAFF.

The V call is TRBV7-9, the J call TRBJ2-5; weak D call: TRBD2 (5 bases). The germline gives CDR1 SEHNR, CDR2 FQNEAQ (reference sequence). V lost 1 base to trimming and J lost 5 bases, with 17 bases between them. The CDR3 runs 16 residues. In nucleotides, the CDR3 is TGTGCCAGCAGCTTAGGGCCGGGGAACCTCCCTGAGACCCAGTACTTC. It codes for CASSLGPGNLPETQYF.

The chain is built from TRBV13 and TRBJ2-5, with D perhaps matching TRBD1 or TRBD2 (5 bases each). The better agreement between TRBJ2-7 and the DNA end casts doubt on the J call. From germline, CDR1 is PRHDT and CDR2 FYEKMQ (reference sequence). The CDR3 is 12 amino acids. The CDR3 DNA sequence: TGTGCCAGCAGTCTTGGGGGCTACGAGCAGTACTTC. As protein: CASSLGGYEQYF.

J is TRBJ1-1 and V is TRBV12-5; D gene unclear. V was trimmed by 5 bases and J by 4 bases, leaving 17 bases between them. The CDR3 length is 15 residues. Germline CDR1 and CDR2: LGHNT and FRNRAP. The CDR3 DNA reads as TGTGCTAGTGGTACCGGACTGGCAGGCTCCACTGAAGCTTTCTTT. Translation: CASGTGLAGSTEAFF.

This chain uses TRBV9 with TRBJ2-5; tentatively, D is TRBD2 (5 bases). V was shortened by 3 bases and J by 4 bases, with 13 bases between the two germline ends. The CDR3 sequence is 14 residues long. CDR1 and CDR2 (germline): SGDLS, YYNGEE. The CDR3 loop is CASSAELARETQYF. The CDR3 DNA is TGTGCCAGCAGCGCTGAGCTAGCTAGAGAGACCCAGTACTTC.